The clone carrying this T cell receptor beta chain turned up a few times. Its matching antigen is unknown. The unsorted samples had around 88 million PBMCs used for genomic DNA. This entry comes from a study of shared clonotypes between healthy human individuals. Overall study: A few men and a couple of women, aged 18 to 49, were donors. General study points: The study drew on few donors, limiting represented genetic and exposure-history diversity.

Study processing details: With immunoSEQ giving junction-only sequences and no quality scores, filtering differed. Clones were sequenced by immunoSEQ multiplex PCR, and TCRdb holds only the in-frame ones, with some missing. V, J and clone size derive from that table, while D and trimming were established from the DNA sequence. The sample yields some 510,000 clones, less than 85% seen once. Sequenced material: PBMCs. This receptor was taken from a woman in her 40s in good health. Some clones in this sample may be carry-over from other donors' samples.

CDR3 region: CASSQGQGAYEQYF. CDR3 DNA sequence: TGTGCCAGCAGTCAAGGACAGGGAGCCTACGAGCAGTACTTC. The chain combines TRBV7-2 with TRBJ2-7; 8 bases are a match to TRBD1. The trim removed 6 bases at V and 2 bases at J, leaving 6 bases unmatched. Germline lookup yields CDR1 SGHTA and CDR2 FQGNSA. The CDR3 spans 14 residues.